Listed below are T cell receptor beta chains from one sample, sequenced in a study of OX40 agonist ivuxolimab in advanced cancers. The repertoire was sequenced with immunoSEQ multiplex PCR; TCRdb's copy has only in-frame clones and lacks some. The sample contains 80,000 to 85,000 clones, about 81% of which appear only once. Sequenced here: CD4+ or CD8+ T cells sorted from blood, sampled in a trial of the OX40 agonist ivuxolimab. These receptors all come from an adult with an advanced solid tumor such as melanoma, head and neck, liver or kidney cancer. The CDR3 runs from the conserved cysteine through the conserved F or W. The D gene is left open where the match is weak. Size is omitted from some rows. Given values are once, few, many or a class for expanded clones.

V gene: TRBV2
J gene: TRBJ2-1
clone size: .
D gene: TRBD2
CDR3 DNA: TGTGCCAGCAATAAAGAACATTTACTAGCGGGGGGGCGAAATGAGCAGTTCTTC
CDR3 protein: CASNKEHLLAGGRNEQFF

V gene: TRBV7-2
J gene: TRBJ2-3
clone size: .
D gene: .
CDR3 DNA: TGTGCCAGCAGCCCCGACTTAGATACGCAGTATTTT
CDR3 protein: CASSPDLDTQYF

V gene: TRBV12-5
J gene: TRBJ1-3
clone size: .
D gene: TRBD1
CDR3 DNA: TGTGCTCGAGTTCGGGACAGTCGATCTGGAAACACCATATATTTT
CDR3 protein: CARVRDSRSGNTIYF

V gene: TRBV5-8
J gene: TRBJ2-5
clone size: .
D gene: .
CDR3 DNA: TGTGCCAGCAGCTTGAGTAGTGGGACCGTGGTTCAAGAGACCCAGTACTTC
CDR3 protein: CASSLSSGTVVQETQYF

V gene: TRBV7-3
J gene: TRBJ2-2
clone size: .
D gene: .
CDR3 DNA: TGTGCCAGCAGCCATACTTTAGAGGGCGGGGAGCTGTTTTTT
CDR3 protein: CASSHTLEGGELFF

V gene: TRBV11-2
J gene: TRBJ2-2
clone size: few
D gene: TRBD1
CDR3 DNA: TGTGCCAGCAGCCGACGGACAGGGAGGACCGGGGAGCTGTTTTTT
CDR3 protein: CASSRRTGRTGELFF

V gene: TRBV30
J gene: TRBJ2-5
clone size: .
D gene: TRBD1
CDR3 DNA: TGTGCCTGGAAATGGACAGGGGGCCGAGAGACCCAGTACTTC
CDR3 protein: CAWKWTGGRETQYF

V gene: TRBV4-3
J gene: TRBJ2-2
clone size: .
D gene: .
CDR3 DNA: TGCGCCAGCAGCCCTGCTTGGGCTGTGGACGGGGAGCTGTTTTTT
CDR3 protein: CASSPAWAVDGELFF

V gene: TRBV7-9
J gene: TRBJ1-2
clone size: once
D gene: .
CDR3 DNA: TGTGCCAGCAGCTCCCACTCTGGCAGGGACTATGGCTACACCTTC
CDR3 protein: CASSSHSGRDYGYTF

V gene: TRBV6-5
J gene: TRBJ2-3
clone size: .
D gene: .
CDR3 DNA: TGTGCCAGCAGTTCAGAATTAGCGGACGCCACAGATACGCAGTATTTT
CDR3 protein: CASSSELADATDTQYF

V gene: TRBV28
J gene: TRBJ1-5
clone size: .
D gene: TRBD1
CDR3 DNA: TGTGCCAGCAGTACCTCAGGCACAGGGGGTCAGCCCCAGCATTTT
CDR3 protein: CASSTSGTGGQPQHF

V gene: TRBV27
J gene: TRBJ1-1
clone size: .
D gene: .
CDR3 DNA: TGTGCCAGCAGTTTGAGGGGGGCGGGCACTGAAGCTTTCTTT
CDR3 protein: CASSLRGAGTEAFF

V gene: TRBV7-8
J gene: TRBJ1-5
clone size: .
D gene: .
CDR3 DNA: TGTGCCAGCAGCGAAGACAGGATCTTCTATCAGCCCCAGCATTTT
CDR3 protein: CASSEDRIFYQPQHF

V gene: TRBV2
J gene: TRBJ2-2
clone size: .
D gene: TRBD2
CDR3 DNA: TGTGCCAGCAGGGGAGGACTAGCGGGGGGGAACAGTCGGGAGCTGTTTTTT
CDR3 protein: CASRGGLAGGNSRELFF

V gene: TRBV7-9
J gene: TRBJ2-2
clone size: .
D gene: TRBD1
CDR3 DNA: TGTGCCAGCAGCTTTGACAGGGGTTCAGGGGAGCTGTTTTTT
CDR3 protein: CASSFDRGSGELFF

V gene: TRBV7-3
J gene: TRBJ2-7
clone size: .
D gene: .
CDR3 DNA: TGTGCCAGCGCATGGCAGGGGTCCTACGAGCAGTACTTC
CDR3 protein: CASAWQGSYEQYF

V gene: TRBV7-8
J gene: TRBJ2-1
clone size: .
D gene: TRBD2
CDR3 DNA: TGTGCCAGCAGCTCGCCGGGACTAGCGGGACACAATGAGCAGTTCTTC
CDR3 protein: CASSSPGLAGHNEQFF

V gene: TRBV13
J gene: TRBJ1-3
clone size: .
D gene: TRBD1
CDR3 DNA: TGTGCCAGCAGCTTACCGACAGGGGGAAACACCATATATTTT
CDR3 protein: CASSLPTGGNTIYF

V gene: TRBV29-1
J gene: TRBJ2-5
clone size: .
D gene: .
CDR3 DNA: TGCAGCGTTAACGCTGGGACACCGTTTTACCAAGAGACCCAGTACTTC
CDR3 protein: CSVNAGTPFYQETQYF

V gene: TRBV28
J gene: TRBJ1-2
clone size: .
D gene: TRBD1
CDR3 DNA: TGTGCCAGCAGTTTTCTCCGGACAGGGGGTTATGGCTACACCTTC
CDR3 protein: CASSFLRTGGYGYTF

V gene: TRBV11-2
J gene: TRBJ2-3
clone size: .
D gene: TRBD1
CDR3 DNA: TGTGCCAGCAGCTTAATCCAGGGGGCAGATACGCAGTATTTT
CDR3 protein: CASSLIQGADTQYF

V gene: TRBV7-2
J gene: TRBJ2-3
clone size: .
D gene: TRBD2
CDR3 DNA: TGTGCCAGCACGGGGACTAGCGGGAGAGCTACGCAGTATTTT
CDR3 protein: CASTGTSGRATQYF

V gene: TRBV27
J gene: TRBJ2-3
clone size: .
D gene: .
CDR3 DNA: TGTGCCAGCAGGTGGTTAGGGGACACAGATACGCAGTATTTT
CDR3 protein: CASRWLGDTDTQYF

V gene: TRBV11-2
J gene: TRBJ2-5
clone size: .
D gene: TRBD1
CDR3 DNA: TGTGCCAGCAGCTCAGGGGGGACCCAGTACTTC
CDR3 protein: CASSSGGTQYF

V gene: TRBV27
J gene: TRBJ2-2
clone size: once
D gene: .
CDR3 DNA: TGTGCCAGCAGTGGGTCTCGCGGCGACTTTTTT
CDR3 protein: CASSGSRGDFF

V gene: TRBV10-3
J gene: TRBJ2-3
clone size: .
D gene: TRBD2
CDR3 DNA: TGTGCCATTAGACTAGCGGGGGACACAGATACGCAGTATTTT
CDR3 protein: CAIRLAGDTDTQYF

V gene: TRBV28
J gene: TRBJ2-1
clone size: .
D gene: TRBD2
CDR3 DNA: TGTGCCAGCAGTTCTGCGACTAGCGGGGTGAGCTCCTACAATGAGCAGTTCTTC
CDR3 protein: CASSSATSGVSSYNEQFF

V gene: TRBV7-3
J gene: TRBJ1-2
clone size: .
D gene: .
CDR3 DNA: TGTGCCAGCCGCTTCCCCCCCAACTTC
CDR3 protein: CASRFPPNF

V gene: TRBV5-1
J gene: TRBJ1-1
clone size: once
D gene: TRBD1
CDR3 DNA: TGCGCCAGCAGCTGGGATGAACAGGGGACTGAAGCTTTCTTT
CDR3 protein: CASSWDEQGTEAFF

V gene: TRBV27
J gene: TRBJ1-2
clone size: .
D gene: .
CDR3 DNA: TGTGCCAGCAGTGGCCAGGGACGTTGGTATGGCTACACCTTC
CDR3 protein: CASSGQGRWYGYTF

V gene: TRBV21-1
J gene: TRBJ2-7
clone size: once
D gene: .
CDR3 DNA: TGTGCCAGCAGCAAAAGACAGGGGGTTAGCTACGAGCAGTACTTC
CDR3 protein: CASSKRQGVSYEQYF

V gene: TRBV18
J gene: TRBJ2-3
clone size: .
D gene: TRBD1
CDR3 DNA: TGTGCCAGCTCACCCGGGACAGGGGGCACAGATACGCAGTATTTT
CDR3 protein: CASSPGTGGTDTQYF

V gene: TRBV28
J gene: TRBJ1-2
clone size: .
D gene: .
CDR3 DNA: TGTGCCTCCACTCAGGACGGAGGATATGGCTACACCTTC
CDR3 protein: CASTQDGGYGYTF

V gene: TRBV12-5
J gene: TRBJ1-1
clone size: .
D gene: .
CDR3 DNA: TGTGCTAGTGGTTTGGTACATTTGGGGGGCGGCACTGAAGCTTTCTTT
CDR3 protein: CASGLVHLGGGTEAFF

V gene: TRBV6-1
J gene: TRBJ2-2
clone size: once
D gene: .
CDR3 DNA: TGTGCCAGCAATAGGGACCCGAGCACCGGGGAGCTGTTTTTT
CDR3 protein: CASNRDPSTGELFF